These 2 T cell receptor beta chains share one sample of origin, sequenced in a study of neurological immune-mediated disorders. TCRdb reprocessed the 5' RACE reads with MiXCR, giving one entry per CDR3 protein. The sample gives 30,000 to 45,000 distinct CDR3 sequences, roughly 4.8% of which show up once; approximately 8.7% is in the top ten. Sequencing input: CD4+ T cells from blood. These receptors all stem from a man aged 18-30 years in good health.

This clonotype was picked up many times. The chain combines TRBV5-1 with TRBJ1-4; D is uncertain. Germline V gene data show CDR1 as SGHRS and CDR2 as YFSETQ. The CDR3 runs 16 residues. Trimming took 1 base from V and 0 from J, leaving 10 bases between them. This CDR3 reads CASSLLTASTNEKLFF. In DNA form, the CDR3 reads TGCGCCAGCAGCTTGCTCACAGCATCAACTAATGAAAAACTGTTTTTT.

A few counts support this clonotype. The V call is TRBV30, the J call TRBJ1-5, with a tentative D call TRBD1 (6 bases). V lost 6 bases, J lost 3 bases, and 12 bases lay in between. The germline V gene encodes CDR1 GTSNPN and CDR2 SVGIG (reference sequence). This CDR3 is 13 amino acids long. In DNA, the CDR3 is TGTGCCTGCTCGGACAGTTACAATCAGCCCCAGCATTTT. Encoded protein: CACSDSYNQPQHF.